This TCR beta chain was captured in a study of blood T cell repertoires in COVID-19. The wider study: The United States, Italy and Spain were the sources of the acute and convalescent COVID-19 samples.

V lost 3 bases and J lost 5; bases outside the gene matches: 8. This CDR3 region has 16 residues. Germline CDR1 KGHDR, CDR2 SFDVKD. All enrollees were roughly 18 to 89 years old and from about 25 US areas. Donors in Cohort 3 counted as recovered after two negative PCRs, clearance, or symptom resolution. The table came from immunoSEQ multiplex PCR; TCRdb's copy has only in-frame clones and leaves some out. The data contain about 400,000 clones, roughly 89% of them seen just once; the ten biggest clones take up 1.5% to 2%. Source material: PBMCs or T cells enriched from blood (not recorded which). The TCR was taken from a woman aged 25 to 39 who had recovered from COVID-19. The rearrangement uses TRBV24-1 and TRBJ2-3; 9 positions agree with TRBD2. The CDR3 sequence is CATSDARAGGRDTQYF. The CDR3 DNA is TGTGCCACCAGTGATGCCCGGGCGGGAGGGCGAGATACGCAGTATTTT.